The 22 T cell receptor beta chains below were found in one sample sequenced in a study of cytomegalovirus exposure and HLA in healthy donors. It was with 60 Vbeta and 13 Jbeta primers that the PCR ran. The repertoire was sequenced with immunoSEQ multiplex PCR; TCRdb's copy has only in-frame clones and lacks some. In the table there are approximately 150,000 clones, around 82% of which are singletons. The sample taken for sequencing was PBMCs. All receptors come from a female donor in good health and CMV-seronegative.

V usage is TRBV14 and J usage is TRBJ1-2; D is perhaps TRBD1 (5 bases). V was pared by 0 bases and J by 4 bases, with 9 bases between. CDR1 and CDR2 from the germline V gene are SGHDN and FVKESK. The CDR3 is 14 residues long. CDR3 in amino acids: CASSQDPGSYGYTF. The CDR3 nucleotides are TGTGCCAGCAGCCAAGATCCAGGGTCCTATGGCTACACCTTC.

This clone was detected a few times. The chain combines TRBV7-3 with TRBJ1-1; D call uncertain. The CDR3 is made up of 13 amino acids. In germline, CDR1 is SGHTA, CDR2 FQGTGA. Trimming pared 3 bases from V and 0 bases from J, leaving 5 bases between. CDR3 residues: CASSLTVNTEAFF. CDR3 sequence (DNA): TGTGCCAGCAGCTTGACTGTGAACACTGAAGCTTTCTTT.

The CDR3: CASSPRAGWETQYF. The CDR3 DNA sequence: TGTGCCAGCAGCCCTCGGGCGGGTTGGGAGACCCAGTACTTC. The chain is built from TRBV7-3 and TRBJ2-5; D may be TRBD2 (5 bases). CDR1 and CDR2 from the germline V gene are SGHTA and FQGTGA. The V and J ends lost 5 bases and 5 bases respectively, with 15 bases between them. The CDR3 has 14 amino acids.

The genes are TRBV27 and TRBJ2-3; D unclear. The germline V gene has CDR1 MNHEY and CDR2 SMNVEV (reference sequence). Trimming took 5 bases from V and 0 from J, leaving 12 bases between them. The CDR3 extends over 15 amino acids. CDR3 sequence (DNA): TGTGCCAGCAGTGCACAGAAGCCTAGCACAGATACGCAGTATTTT. Protein: CASSAQKPSTDTQYF.

This clone came up a few times. This specimen includes other DNA sequences encoding the same CDR3. The chain joins TRBV19 to TRBJ2-7; D is possibly TRBD2 (6 bases). This CDR3 spans 14 amino acids. The V end lost 0 bases, the J end lost 4 bases, and 10 bases lay between the germline ends. CDR1 and CDR2 from the germline V gene are LNHDA and SQIVND (reference sequence). CDR3 loop: CASSIDPGSYEQYF. As DNA, the CDR3 is TGTGCCAGTAGTATAGATCCCGGGAGTTACGAGCAGTACTTC.

The CDR3 DNA follows: TGCGCCAGCAGCTCCGGACTAGAGACAGATACGCAGTATTTT. Its protein is CASSSGLETDTQYF. J is TRBJ2-3 and V is TRBV5-1; 7 nucleotides line up with TRBD2. From germline, CDR1 is SGHRS and CDR2 YFSETQ. The trim removed 3 bases at V and 3 bases at J, leaving 4 bases unmatched. This CDR3 has 14 residues.

The chain is built from TRBV6-1 and TRBJ1-3; D is undetermined. Trimming cost V 3 bases and J 0 bases, with 12 bases left between them. The CDR3 loop spans 16 amino acids. The V gene's germline CDR1 is MNHNS and CDR2 SASEGT. In DNA, the CDR3 is TGTGCCAGCAGTGAGATCGGCCCAGGCTCTGGAAACACCATATATTTT. It encodes CASSEIGPGSGNTIYF.

V and J are TRBV18 and TRBJ2-5; the D gene is possibly TRBD2 (5 bases). The CDR3 runs 12 residues. Germline CDR1 reads KGHSH; CDR2 reads LQKENI. Trimming took 8 bases from V and 4 from J, leaving 11 bases between them. The CDR3 is CASRGGRETQYF. In nucleotides, the CDR3 is TGTGCCAGCCGAGGAGGACGAGAGACCCAGTACTTC.

This clone was detected a few times. This rearrangement joins TRBV7-2 to TRBJ2-3; 11 positions match TRBD2. V dropped 1 base and J dropped 5; count of bases not matched to a gene: 14. The CDR3 is made up of 19 amino acids. The germline V gene has CDR1 SGHTA and CDR2 FQGNSA. The CDR3 DNA reads as TGTGCCAGCAGCTTAGGGGGGTGGGGACTAGCGGACCGGGGAGATACGCAGTATTTT. Protein product: CASSLGGWGLADRGDTQYF.

The CDR3 region is CSARTTETQYF. DNA of the CDR3: TGCAGTGCTAGGACTACTGAGACCCAGTACTTC. V gene TRBV20-1 combines with J gene TRBJ2-5, with TRBD2 as a possible D gene (5 bases). Per germline, CDR1 DFQATT and CDR2 SNEGSKA (reference sequence). The CDR3 runs 11 residues. The V end lost 3 bases, the J end lost 5 bases, and 7 bases lay between the germline ends.

The genes are TRBV30 and TRBJ2-2; 10 positions match TRBD1. V lost 0 bases to trimming and J lost 7 bases; unmatched junction nucleotides: 8. Looked up from germline, CDR1 is GTSNPN and CDR2 is SVGIG (reference sequence). There are 16 residues in the CDR3. In DNA, the CDR3 is TGTGCCTGGAGTGTACGTGACAGGGGGCCTATCGGGGAGCTGTTTTTT. Protein sequence: CAWSVRDRGPIGELFF.

The chain employs TRBV6-5 and TRBJ1-1; unclear D gene. V was cut by 7 bases and J by 1 base, with 13 bases left in between. CDR3 size: 14 residues. Germline lookup yields CDR1 MNHEY and CDR2 SVGAGI. Here the CDR3 reads CASMEGRRNTEAFF. In DNA, the CDR3 is TGTGCCAGCATGGAGGGCAGACGGAACACTGAAGCTTTCTTT.

This clone was counted a few times. The V call is TRBV7-9, the J call TRBJ2-1, with TRBD2 as a possible D gene (5 bases). The length of the CDR3 is 17 residues. CDR1 and CDR2 from the germline V gene are SEHNR and FQNEAQ (reference sequence). Trimming removed 5 bases at V and 4 bases at J, with 21 bases between. CDR3 amino acids: CASSLPRRLAFYNEQFF. CDR3 nucleotides: TGTGCCAGCAGCCTACCCCGTAGGCTAGCTTTTTACAATGAGCAGTTCTTC.

V and J are TRBV15 and TRBJ2-6; D not resolved. The CDR3 has 16 amino acids. CDR1 is LNHNV and CDR2 is YYDKDF in the germline V gene (reference sequence). V shed 0 bases and J shed 0 bases, with 6 bases lying between them. This CDR3 reads CATSRDFISGANVLTF. In nucleotides, the CDR3 is TGTGCCACCAGCAGAGATTTCATCTCTGGGGCCAACGTCCTGACTTTC.

This chain links TRBV7-3 with TRBJ2-5; TRBD2 matches 13 bases. V dropped 8 bases and J dropped 0; count of bases not matched to a gene: 12. The CDR3 spans 18 residues. CDR1 and CDR2 (germline): SGHTA, FQGTGA. Written as DNA, the CDR3 is TGTGCCAGCTTGTTAGGACTAGCGGGAGCCCCGTACCAAGAGACCCAGTACTTC. As protein: CASLLGLAGAPYQETQYF.

The chain joins TRBV29-1 to TRBJ2-2; D might be TRBD1 (5 bases). The CDR3 covers 12 residues. Per the germline V gene, CDR1 is SQVTM and CDR2 is ANQGSEA. The V and J ends lost 7 bases and 3 bases respectively, with 9 bases between them. The CDR3 loop is CSAQGDTGELFF. Written as DNA, the CDR3 is TGCAGCGCCCAGGGTGACACCGGGGAGCTGTTTTTT.

The CDR3 sequence: CAWSHAGQGSFGYTF. The DNA of the CDR3 is TGTGCCTGGAGTCATGCGGGACAGGGGTCCTTTGGCTACACCTTC. V and J are TRBV30 and TRBJ1-2; 10 positions match TRBD1. The CDR3 length is 15 residues. Germline V gene sequence: CDR1 GTSNPN, CDR2 SVGIG (reference sequence). Germline trimming cut 2 bases from V and 7 bases from J; bases unmatched to any gene: 10.

The chain couples TRBV13 to TRBJ1-3, with a possible D match to TRBD1 (6 bases). Trimming cost V 5 bases and J 7 bases, with 18 bases left between them. Germline V CDR1 and CDR2: PRHDT, FYEKMQ (reference sequence). The CDR3 totals 15 residues. CDR3 sequence reads: CASSIAQGLGNTIYF. In nucleotides, the CDR3 is TGTGCCAGCAGCATCGCACAGGGATTAGGTAACACCATATATTTT.

The count of this clone is one. The chain couples TRBV7-8 to TRBJ1-2; D remains unclear. The CDR3 is 15 amino acids. Trimming stripped 5 bases from V and 4 bases from J, with 17 bases between. CDR1 is SGHVS, CDR2 FQNEAQ, per germline. Here the CDR3 DNA reads TGTGCCAGCAGCCCAGTCATAAGACGAGGCTATGGCTACACCTTC. This sequence encodes CASSPVIRRGYGYTF.

V usage is TRBV5-4 and J usage is TRBJ1-2; 8 bases align to TRBD1. The germline V gene encodes CDR1 SGHNT and CDR2 YYREEE (reference sequence). CDR3 length equals 14 residues. V trimming: 4 bases; J trimming: 4 bases; junction bases outside the gene matches: 6. DNA for the CDR3: TGTGCCAGCAGCCCGGGACAGGAGTTCTATGGCTACACCTTC. Amino acid sequence: CASSPGQEFYGYTF.

This sequence joins TRBV5-4 and TRBJ2-1, with 7 bases fitting TRBD1. Unmatched junction bases numbered 10, after V lost 4 bases and J lost 6 bases. This CDR3 region has 15 residues. CDR1 is SGHNT and CDR2 is YYREEE in the germline V gene (reference sequence). The CDR3 region is CASSPKGGTANEQFF. In DNA form, the CDR3 reads TGTGCCAGCAGCCCAAAGGGTGGGACAGCCAATGAGCAGTTCTTC.

V usage is TRBV19 and J usage is TRBJ2-7, with TRBD1 matching 7 bases. The CDR3 contains 15 residues. CDR1 and CDR2 (germline): LNHDA, SQIVND (reference sequence). V dropped 5 bases and J dropped 5; count of bases not matched to a gene: 12. The CDR3 nucleotides are TGTGCCAGTAGTGGGATCGGACAGGAAGGAAACGAGCAGTACTTC. Amino acids: CASSGIGQEGNEQYF.